A single sample is the source of the 24 T cell receptor beta chains below, sequenced in a study of cytomegalovirus exposure and HLA in healthy donors. The PCR used 60 Vbeta and 13 Jbeta primers. Method: immunoSEQ multiplex PCR; TCRdb's copy keeps in-frame clones and lacks some. The sample includes 150,000 to 200,000 clones, approximately 82% seen only once; the top ten take about 6.8%. The sample consisted of PBMCs. These receptors were collected from a man over 45 in good health and CMV-seropositive.

The rearrangement links TRBV9 to TRBJ2-1; 10 nucleotides align to TRBD2. CDR1 and CDR2 (germline): SGDLS, YYNGEE. The CDR3 totals 15 residues. V lost 0 bases, J lost 5 bases, and 2 bases stayed unmatched. The chain's CDR3 is CASSVALAGDNEQFF. The CDR3 DNA follows: TGTGCCAGCAGCGTAGCCCTAGCGGGGGACAATGAGCAGTTCTTC. The complete variable domain, with remaining parts taken from reference TRBV9 and TRBJ2-1, reads DSGVTQTPKHLITATGQRVTLRCSPRSGDLSVYWYQQSLDQGLQFLIQYYNGEERAKGNILERFSAQQFPDLHSELNLSSLELGDSALYFCASSVALAGDNEQFFGPGTRLTVL.

This clone has a single count. V gene TRBV5-5 combines with J gene TRBJ1-4, with a possible D match to TRBD1 (6 bases). Trimming removed 0 bases at V and 2 bases at J, with 11 bases between. The CDR3 loop spans 16 amino acids. CDR1 is SGHKS and CDR2 is YYEKEE in the germline V gene (reference sequence). The CDR3 region is CASSLELQGTNEKLFF. The CDR3 DNA reads TGTGCCAGCAGCTTGGAATTGCAGGGGACTAATGAAAAACTGTTTTTT.

This clone was seen a few times. The chain links TRBV5-6 to TRBJ2-1, with 9 bases lining up with TRBD2. Unmatched junction bases numbered 11, after V lost 3 bases and J lost 10 bases. The CDR3 runs 15 residues. Germline CDR1 reads SGHDT; CDR2 reads YYEEEE. The CDR3 sequence: CASSSRTSAYHEQFF. The CDR3 DNA reads as TGTGCCAGCAGCTCCCGGACTAGCGCCTACCACGAGCAGTTCTTC.

The J gene is TRBJ1-2, the V gene TRBV6-1, with a tentative D call TRBD1 (6 bases). Germline V lookup: CDR1 MNHNS, CDR2 SASEGT. The CDR3 runs 12 residues. Trimming removed 6 bases from V and 4 bases from J, with 9 bases in between. As DNA, the CDR3 is TGTGCCAGCAGCGGACAGAGCTATGGCTACACCTTC. Residues: CASSGQSYGYTF.

In regard to this clone: This specimen includes other DNA sequences encoding the same CDR3. This rearrangement joins TRBV2 to TRBJ1-5; 7 positions agree with TRBD1. This CDR3 region has 14 residues. After removal of 5 bases from V and 2 bases from J, the junction contained 3 bases not matched to a gene. Germline V gives CDR1 SNHLY, CDR2 FYNNEI. The CDR3 here is CASSRQGGNQPQHF. Written as DNA, the CDR3 is TGTGCCAGCAGTAGGCAGGGGGGCAATCAGCCCCAGCATTTT.

The V and J genes are TRBV7-2 and TRBJ2-3; weak D call: TRBD2 (7 bases). The germline gives CDR1 SGHTA, CDR2 FQGNSA. Trimming took off 5 bases at V and 8 bases at J, with 17 bases between the two ends. This CDR3 is built from 14 residues. The CDR3 nucleotides read TGTGCCAGCAGCGCCCTAGCGGAGGGGGGTACGCAGTATTTT. This translates into CASSALAEGGTQYF.

The chain is built from TRBV7-3 and TRBJ1-2; 7 positions agree with TRBD1. The V gene's germline CDR1 is SGHTA and CDR2 FQGTGA. This CDR3 is 14 amino acids long. V trimming: 5 bases; J trimming: 2 bases; junction bases outside the gene matches: 5. The chain's CDR3 is CASSPTGFNYGYTF. CDR3 DNA: TGTGCCAGCAGCCCGACAGGGTTCAACTATGGCTACACCTTC. Variable domain in full (rest from reference TRBV7-3 and TRBJ1-2): GAGVSQTPSNKVTEKGKYVELRCDPISGHTALYWYRQSLGQGPEFLIYFQGTGAADDSGLPNDRFFAVRPEGSVSTLKIQRTERGDSAVYLCASSPTGFNYGYTFGSGTRLTVV.

The V call is TRBV9, the J call TRBJ2-3; 10 bases match TRBD2. J lost 5 bases, V lost 0 bases, and 6 bases had no gene match. Germline CDR1 SGDLS, CDR2 YYNGEE. The CDR3 loop spans 16 amino acids. The CDR3 nucleotides are TGTGCCAGCAGCGTAGAGGCTAGCGGGAGTAGAGATACGCAGTATTTT. This encodes CASSVEASGSRDTQYF.

This chain uses TRBV11-2 with TRBJ2-7, with D tentatively TRBD2 (6 bases). The V gene's germline CDR1 is SGHAT and CDR2 FQNNGV. There are 15 residues in the CDR3. V lost 6 bases, J lost 3 bases, and 18 bases lay in between. Written as DNA, the CDR3 is TGTGCCAGCAGTTCAATTGCTAGCGTTATCTACGAGCAGTACGTC. It specifies CASSSIASVIYEQYV.

The rearrangement uses TRBV10-3 and TRBJ1-2, with TRBD1 matching 8 bases. Germline CDR1 is ENHRY and CDR2 is SYGVKD. The CDR3 has 16 residues. V shed 10 bases, J shed 3 bases, and the junction held 16 bases outside the gene matches. CDR3 nucleotides: TGTGCCAGCAGCCCCAGTTCGACAGGGGACCACTATGGCTACACCTTC. It translates to CASSPSSTGDHYGYTF.

CDR3 loop: CASSPRTGTNSYEQYF. The DNA for the CDR3 is TGTGCCAGCAGCCCCAGGACAGGGACAAACTCCTACGAGCAGTACTTC. The genes are TRBV7-6 and TRBJ2-7; 8 bases match TRBD1. The CDR3 loop spans 16 amino acids. Germline CDR1 and CDR2: SGHVS and FNYEAQ. J lost 0 bases, V lost 5 bases, and 9 bases had no gene match.

The CDR3 sequence: CASSVGKAGQSTDTQYF. The CDR3, as DNA: TGTGCCAGCAGCGTAGGGAAGGCGGGGCAATCCACAGATACGCAGTATTTT. V and J are TRBV9 and TRBJ2-3; tentative D call: TRBD2 (6 bases). CDR1 and CDR2 (germline): SGDLS, YYNGEE. The ends were cut back, 0 bases at V and 2 bases at J, with 16 bases in the middle. The CDR3 is 17 amino acids.

The chain carries TRBV19 and TRBJ2-3; a weak D match, TRBD2 (7 bases). CDR1 and CDR2 (germline): LNHDA, SQIVND (reference sequence). V gave up 10 bases and J gave up 1 base, with 15 bases separating them. The CDR3 spans 14 residues. The CDR3: CATNRGGGTDTQYF. The CDR3, as DNA: TGTGCCACCAATAGGGGGGGCGGCACAGATACGCAGTATTTT.

This chain connects TRBV18 to TRBJ1-5, with TRBD1 identical over 9 bases. The CDR3 loop spans 18 amino acids. CDR1 is KGHSH, CDR2 LQKENI, per germline. With V trimmed by 6 bases and J by 4 bases, 16 bases remained unmatched. CDR3 sequence reads: CASSHSRTGVAHNQPQHF. DNA for the CDR3: TGTGCCAGCTCTCACAGCCGGACAGGGGTTGCCCATAATCAGCCCCAGCATTTT.

This chain connects TRBV2 to TRBJ2-3; 11 nucleotides match TRBD2. CDR1 is SNHLY and CDR2 is FYNNEI in the germline V gene. The CDR3 sequence is 16 residues long. The J segment lost 3 bases and the V segment lost 6 bases, leaving 8 bases of the junction unmatched. The CDR3 DNA reads TGTGCCAGCAGAGATATAGCGGGGGGGATAACAGATACGCAGTATTTT. Translating gives CASRDIAGGITDTQYF.

J is TRBJ2-7 and V is TRBV27, with D possibly TRBD2 on 5 matching bases. Trimming removed 10 bases from V and 1 base from J, with 14 bases in between. The CDR3 is made up of 13 amino acids. Per the germline V gene, CDR1 is MNHEY and CDR2 is SMNVEV (reference sequence). The CDR3 nucleotides are TGTGCCACTCGGACTGGGCTTTCCTACGAGCAGTACTTC. Translated, it gives CATRTGLSYEQYF.

Details on this clone: At one of its ends the junction is not consistent with the germline gene, which may arise from a read error. The chain uses TRBV6-5 and TRBJ1-2, with 8 bases matching TRBD1. The CDR3 contains 14 residues. Per germline, CDR1 MNHEY and CDR2 SVGAGI. CDR3 in amino acids: CASRRQGQGYVYTF. The DNA of the CDR3 is TGTGCCAGCAGAAGACAGGGGCAGGGCTATGTCTACACCTTC.

J is TRBJ2-7 and V is TRBV4-1; 8 positions match TRBD1. The V gene end was trimmed by 1 base and the J gene end by 4 bases; junction bases not matched to a gene: 6. In germline, CDR1 is MGHRA, CDR2 YSYEKL. The CDR3 totals 15 residues. CDR3 amino acids: CASSQGTGGQYEQYV. The CDR3 coding sequence is TGCGCCAGCAGCCAAGGAACAGGGGGGCAATACGAGCAGTACGTC.

The rearrangement links TRBV5-6 to TRBJ2-7, with D possibly TRBD2 on 5 matching bases. With 0 bases removed from V and 6 bases from J, the gap between germline ends came to 16 bases. The germline V gene has CDR1 SGHDT and CDR2 YYEEEE. The CDR3 loop spans 15 amino acids. The CDR3: CASSLAYSSRPEQYV. The CDR3 region has the DNA TGTGCCAGCAGCTTGGCCTATTCTAGCCGTCCCGAGCAGTACGTC.

CDR3 sequence reads: CASSSPPSEQYF. CDR3 in DNA: TGTGCCAGCAGCTCTCCGCCCAGCGAGCAGTACTTC. J is TRBJ2-7 and V is TRBV5-4; D ambiguous. V was shortened by 3 bases and J by 6 bases, with 10 bases between the two germline ends. This CDR3 is built from 12 residues. Germline loops: CDR1 SGHNT, CDR2 YYREEE (reference sequence).

The chain links TRBV19 to TRBJ1-5; D remains unclear. V was cut by 8 bases and J by 3 bases, with 14 bases left in between. Germline CDR1 LNHDA, CDR2 SQIVND (reference sequence). CDR3 length: 14 residues. In DNA, the CDR3 is TGTGCCAGTCGCGAACGAGCTTTCAATCAGCCCCAGCATTTT. Translated: CASRERAFNQPQHF. Based on the CDR3 plus reference TRBV19 and TRBJ1-5, the full variable domain is DGGITQSPKYLFRKEGQNVTLSCEQNLNHDAMYWYRQDPGQGLRLIYYSQIVNDFQKGDIAEGYSVSREKKESFPLTVTSAQKNPTAFYLCASRERAFNQPQHFGDGTRLSIL.

The genes are TRBV13 and TRBJ1-3, with 7 bases that match TRBD1. V dropped 6 bases and J dropped 0; count of bases not matched to a gene: 17. The V gene's germline CDR1 is PRHDT and CDR2 FYEKMQ (reference sequence). This CDR3 is built from 19 residues. Here the CDR3 DNA reads TGTGCCAGCAGTAATATCCTGCAGGGACAGCCGAGCTCTGGAAACACCATATATTTT. Translating it yields CASSNILQGQPSSGNTIYF.

This clone was seen once. The chain carries TRBV21-1 and TRBJ1-2; the DNA was not compared with TRBD1, the D call given in the table. TRBV21-1 is recorded as a pseudogene. The CDR3 runs to 15 residues. The CDR3 region has the DNA TGTGCCAGCAGCAACTCAGGGCTAGCTAACTATGGCTACACCTTC. Protein: CASSNSGLANYGYTF.

The rearrangement uses TRBV9 and TRBJ2-2; no clear D gene. Germline CDR1 is SGDLS and CDR2 is YYNGEE. This CDR3 comprises 12 residues. V was trimmed by 6 bases and J by 2 bases, leaving 5 bases between them. The CDR3 DNA reads TGTGCCAGCAACAGAAACACCGGGGAGCTGTTTTTT. Its translation is CASNRNTGELFF.